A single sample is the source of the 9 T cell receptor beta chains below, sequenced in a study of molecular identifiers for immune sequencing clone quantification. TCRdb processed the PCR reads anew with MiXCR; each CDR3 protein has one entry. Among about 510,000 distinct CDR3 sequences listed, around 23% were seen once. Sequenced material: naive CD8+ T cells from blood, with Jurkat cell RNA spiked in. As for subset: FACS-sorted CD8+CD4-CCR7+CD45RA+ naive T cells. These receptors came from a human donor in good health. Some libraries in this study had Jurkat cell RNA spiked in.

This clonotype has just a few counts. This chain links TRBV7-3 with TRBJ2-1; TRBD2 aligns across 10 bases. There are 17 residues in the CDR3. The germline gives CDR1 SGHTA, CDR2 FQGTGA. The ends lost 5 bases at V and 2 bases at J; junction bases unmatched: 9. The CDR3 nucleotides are TGTGCCAGCAGCCCCGGGACTAGCGTCACCCCCTACAATGAGCAGTTCTTC. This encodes CASSPGTSVTPYNEQFF.

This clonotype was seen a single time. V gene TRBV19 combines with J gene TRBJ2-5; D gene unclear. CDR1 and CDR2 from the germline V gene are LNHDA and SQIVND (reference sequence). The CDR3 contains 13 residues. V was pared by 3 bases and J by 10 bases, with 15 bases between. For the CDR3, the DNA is TGTGCCAGTAGTATTCTTTTTGACAAGATCCAGTACTTC. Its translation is CASSILFDKIQYF. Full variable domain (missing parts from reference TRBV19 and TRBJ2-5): DGGITQSPKYLFRKEGQNVTLSCEQNLNHDAMYWYRQDPGQGLRLIYYSQIVNDFQKGDIAEGYSVSREKKESFPLTVTSAQKNPTAFYLCASSILFDKIQYFGPGTRLLVL.

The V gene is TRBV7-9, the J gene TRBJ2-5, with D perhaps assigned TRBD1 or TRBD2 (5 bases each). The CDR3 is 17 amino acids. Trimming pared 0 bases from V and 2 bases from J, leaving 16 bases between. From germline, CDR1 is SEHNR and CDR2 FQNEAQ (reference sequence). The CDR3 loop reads CASSLAGAGTEQETQYF. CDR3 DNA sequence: TGTGCCAGCAGCTTAGCGGGTGCAGGGACCGAACAAGAGACCCAGTACTTC. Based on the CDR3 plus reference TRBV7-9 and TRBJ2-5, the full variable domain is DTGVSQNPRHKITKRGQNVTFRCDPISEHNRLYWYRQTLGQGPEFLTYFQNEAQLEKSRLLSDRFSAERPKGSFSTLEIQRTEQGDSAMYLCASSLAGAGTEQETQYFGPGTRLLVL.

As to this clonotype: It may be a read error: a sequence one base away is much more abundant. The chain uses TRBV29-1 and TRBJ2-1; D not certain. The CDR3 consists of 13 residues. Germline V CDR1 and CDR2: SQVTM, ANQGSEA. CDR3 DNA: TGCAGCGTGACAACCTACACCTACAATGAGCACTTCTTC. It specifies CSVTTYTYNEHFF.

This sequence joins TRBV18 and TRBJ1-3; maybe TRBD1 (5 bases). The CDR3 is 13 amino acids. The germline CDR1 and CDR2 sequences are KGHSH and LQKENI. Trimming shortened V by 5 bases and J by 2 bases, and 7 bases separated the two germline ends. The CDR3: CASSEGPGNTIYF. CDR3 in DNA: TGTGCCAGCTCAGAGGGACCTGGAAACACCATATATTTT.

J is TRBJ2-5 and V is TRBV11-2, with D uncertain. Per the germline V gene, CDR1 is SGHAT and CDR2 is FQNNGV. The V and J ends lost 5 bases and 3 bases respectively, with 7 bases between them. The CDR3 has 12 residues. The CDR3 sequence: CASSQTEETQYF. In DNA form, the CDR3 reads TGTGCCAGCAGCCAGACCGAAGAGACCCAGTACTTC.

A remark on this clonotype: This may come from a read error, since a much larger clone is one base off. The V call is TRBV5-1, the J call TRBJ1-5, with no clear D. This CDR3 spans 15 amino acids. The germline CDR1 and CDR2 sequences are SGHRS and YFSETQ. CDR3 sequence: CASSLGEFSNRPQHF. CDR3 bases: TGCGCCAGCAGCTTGGGGGAGTTTAGCAATCGGCCCCAGCATTTT. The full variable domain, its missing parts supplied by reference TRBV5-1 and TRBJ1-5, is KAGVTQTPRYLIKTRGQQVTLSCSPISGHRSVSWYQQTPGQGLQFLFEYFSETQRNKGNFPGRFSGRQFSNSRSEMNVSTLELGDSALYLCASSLGEFSNRPQHFGDGTRLSIL.

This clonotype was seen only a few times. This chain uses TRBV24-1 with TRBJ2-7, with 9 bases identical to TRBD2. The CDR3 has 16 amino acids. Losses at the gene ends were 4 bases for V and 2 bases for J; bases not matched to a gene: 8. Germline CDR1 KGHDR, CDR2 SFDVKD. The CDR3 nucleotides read TGTGCCACCAGTGACCACCCTGTAGCGGGAGCCTACGAGCAGTACTTC. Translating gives CATSDHPVAGAYEQYF.

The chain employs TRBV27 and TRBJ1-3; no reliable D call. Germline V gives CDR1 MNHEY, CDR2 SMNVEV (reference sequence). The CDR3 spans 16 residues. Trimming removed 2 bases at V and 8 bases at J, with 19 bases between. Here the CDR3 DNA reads TGTGCCAGCAGTTTAATCGGTGGACGGTCACTGGACACCATATATTTT. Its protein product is CASSLIGGRSLDTIYF.